This T cell receptor beta chain was captured in a study of T cells in Graves' hyperthyroidism and ophthalmopathy. V lost 6 bases and J lost 5, with 19 bases in between. Germline loops: CDR1 MNHNS, CDR2 SASEGT. The CDR3 contains 15 residues. From RNA transcripts, TCR beta CDR3 regions were amplified. The TCR CDR3 first-round RT-PCR relied on the HTBI primer set. TCRdb re-analysed the multiplex PCR reads in MiXCR, keeping a single row per CDR3 protein. The repertoire holds about 130,000 distinct CDR3 sequences, with approximately 20% as singletons. Study-level points and caveats: In the blood, most expanded thyroid clonotypes above 0.001 appeared as well. In validation, the model predicted ophthalmopathy. These predictions came a median roughly seven months before onset.

The study excluded patients with uncontrolled infection, other autoimmune disease, pregnancy or lactation. Any symptoms of ophthalmopathy came after the first hyperthyroidism diagnosis, from which the blood sample dates. Concerning this clonotype: Its matching antigen is unknown.

The clonotype comes from a woman in her 50s with Graves' hyperthyroidism that later progressed to Graves' ophthalmopathy. Sequences were obtained from blood. V gene TRBV6-1 combines with J gene TRBJ1-1; perhaps TRBD1 as D (6 bases). CDR3 sequence reads: CASRDLQGPGTEAFF. CDR3 bases: TGTGCCAGCAGAGACCTACAGGGTCCGGGGACTGAAGCTTTCTTT.